This T cell receptor beta chain was recorded in a study of shared clonotypes between healthy human individuals. This CDR3 has 15 amino acids. Germline loops: CDR1 SGHTA, CDR2 FQGTGA. After removal of 4 bases from V and 9 bases from J, the junction contained 12 bases not matched to a gene. Method: immunoSEQ multiplex PCR; TCRdb's copy keeps in-frame clones and lacks some. The data hold about 2.4 million clones, with roughly 93% observed a single time. The chain has TRBV7-3 and TRBJ2-1, with TRBD1 identical over 7 bases. This receptor was obtained from a man aged 18 to 30 in good health. Some clones in this sample may be carry-over from other donors' samples. Sequencing was performed on naive CD4+ T cells from PBMCs. Documented subset: CD45RA+ positively selected. The CDR3 reads CASSSGGQAGAEQFF. The CDR3 DNA follows: TGTGCCAGCAGCTCGGGTGGACAGGCCGGTGCTGAGCAGTTCTTC.